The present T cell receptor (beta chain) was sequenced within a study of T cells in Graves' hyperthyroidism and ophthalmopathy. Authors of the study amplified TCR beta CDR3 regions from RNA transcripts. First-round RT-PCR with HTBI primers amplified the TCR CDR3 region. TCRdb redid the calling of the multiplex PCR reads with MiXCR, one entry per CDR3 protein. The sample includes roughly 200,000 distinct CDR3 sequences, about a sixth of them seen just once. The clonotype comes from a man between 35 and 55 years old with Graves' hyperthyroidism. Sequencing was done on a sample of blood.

The CDR3 nucleotides are TGCGCCAGCAGCCGAGGGGGGACAGGATCCAATGAGCAGTTCTTC. Translating it yields CASSRGGTGSNEQFF. The chain recombines TRBV5-1 with TRBJ2-1, with 8 nucleotides matching TRBD1. Germline V gene lookup returns CDR1 SGHRS and CDR2 YFSETQ. Trimming removed 4 bases from V and 6 bases from J; junction bases left unmatched: 9. This CDR3 is 15 amino acids long.